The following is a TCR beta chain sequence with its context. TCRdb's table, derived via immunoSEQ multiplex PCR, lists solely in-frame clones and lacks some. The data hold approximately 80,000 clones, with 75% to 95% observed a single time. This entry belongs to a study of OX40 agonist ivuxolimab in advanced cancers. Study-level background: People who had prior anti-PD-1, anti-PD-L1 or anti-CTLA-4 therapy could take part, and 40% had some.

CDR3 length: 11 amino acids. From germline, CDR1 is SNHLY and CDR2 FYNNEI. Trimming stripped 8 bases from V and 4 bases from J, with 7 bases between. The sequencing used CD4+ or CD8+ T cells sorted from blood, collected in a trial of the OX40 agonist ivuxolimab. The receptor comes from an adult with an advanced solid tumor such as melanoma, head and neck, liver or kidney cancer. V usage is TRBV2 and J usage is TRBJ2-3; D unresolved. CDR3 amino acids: CASHGSDTQYF. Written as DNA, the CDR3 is TGTGCCAGCCATGGGTCAGATACGCAGTATTTT.